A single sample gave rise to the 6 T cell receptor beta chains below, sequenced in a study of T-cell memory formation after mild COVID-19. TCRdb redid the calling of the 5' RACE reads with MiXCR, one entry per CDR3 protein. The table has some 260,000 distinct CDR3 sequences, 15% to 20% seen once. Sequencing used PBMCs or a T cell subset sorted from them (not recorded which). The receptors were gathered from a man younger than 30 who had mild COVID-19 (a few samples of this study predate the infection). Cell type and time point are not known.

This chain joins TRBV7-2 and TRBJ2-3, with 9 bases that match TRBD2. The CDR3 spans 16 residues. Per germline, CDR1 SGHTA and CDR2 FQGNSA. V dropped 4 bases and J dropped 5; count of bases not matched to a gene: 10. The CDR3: CASSSESSGGRDTQYF. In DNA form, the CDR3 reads TGTGCCAGCAGCTCAGAAAGTAGCGGGGGCCGAGATACGCAGTATTTT.

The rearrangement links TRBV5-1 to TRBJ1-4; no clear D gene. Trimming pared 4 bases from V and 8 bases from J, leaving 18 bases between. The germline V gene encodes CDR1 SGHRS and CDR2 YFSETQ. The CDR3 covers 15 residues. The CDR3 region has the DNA TGCGCCAGCAGCCCGATGACAAGGTCTGACGAAAAACTGTTTTTT. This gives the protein CASSPMTRSDEKLFF.

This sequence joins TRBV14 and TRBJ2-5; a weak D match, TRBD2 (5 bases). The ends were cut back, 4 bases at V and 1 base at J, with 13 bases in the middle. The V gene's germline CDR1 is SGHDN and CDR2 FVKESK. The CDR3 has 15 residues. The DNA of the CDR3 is TGTGCCAGCAGCCTAACCCCCCGGGGCCAAGAGACCCAGTACTTC. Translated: CASSLTPRGQETQYF.

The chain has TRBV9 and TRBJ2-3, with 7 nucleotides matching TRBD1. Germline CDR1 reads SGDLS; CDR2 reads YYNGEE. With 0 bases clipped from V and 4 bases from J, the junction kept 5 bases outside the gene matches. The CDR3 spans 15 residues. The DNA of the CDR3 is TGTGCCAGCAGCGTAGCGACAGGGATCGCAGATACGCAGTATTTT. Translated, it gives CASSVATGIADTQYF. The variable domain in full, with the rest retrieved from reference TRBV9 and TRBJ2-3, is DSGVTQTPKHLITATGQRVTLRCSPRSGDLSVYWYQQSLDQGLQFLIQYYNGEERAKGNILERFSAQQFPDLHSELNLSSLELGDSALYFCASSVATGIADTQYFGPGTRLTVL.

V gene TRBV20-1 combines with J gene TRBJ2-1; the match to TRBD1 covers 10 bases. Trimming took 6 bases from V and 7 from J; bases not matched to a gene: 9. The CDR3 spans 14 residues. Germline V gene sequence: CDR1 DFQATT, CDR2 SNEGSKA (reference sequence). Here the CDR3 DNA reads TGCAGTGCCCCCGGGGGACAGGGGAGGAATGAGCAGTTCTTC. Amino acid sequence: CSAPGGQGRNEQFF.

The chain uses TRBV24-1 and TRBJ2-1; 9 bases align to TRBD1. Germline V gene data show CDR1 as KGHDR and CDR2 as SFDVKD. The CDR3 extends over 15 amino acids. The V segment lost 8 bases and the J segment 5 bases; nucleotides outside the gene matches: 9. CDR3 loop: CATNQGTGLNNEQFF. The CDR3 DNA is TGTGCCACCAACCAGGGGACAGGGCTTAACAATGAGCAGTTCTTC.